This TCR beta chain was observed in a study of T cells expressing NK-cell markers. About the research overall: Among eight sequenced donors, seven carried HCMV seropositivity while one was seronegative.

Germline-derived CDR1 and CDR2 are SQVTM and ANQGSEA. The CDR3 runs 13 residues. The cDNA for TCR beta came from 5'RACE template switching with UMIs. TCRdb re-analyzed the 5' RACE reads; it lists each CDR3 protein once, without DNA. In all, the sample yields about 410,000 distinct CDR3 sequences. The clonotype was recovered from a woman aged 50 to 60 in good health. Sequencing input: blood T cells: a sorted CD56 or NKG2C T cell subset, CD4+ or CD8+ T cells, or bulk PBMC T cells (not recorded which). The V call is TRBV29-1, the J call TRBJ2-7; no DNA is available, so the TRBD1 call from TCRdb remains unchecked. The CDR3 loop is CSVEDLPGNEQYF.